This record looks at one T cell receptor beta chain sequence and its context. Antigen unknown. For every subset, genomic DNA was evenly distributed across several immunoSEQ plates. Data came from immunoSEQ multiplex PCR; TCRdb stores just in-frame clones and leaves some out. The sample shows roughly 760,000 clones, approximately 74% of them seen only once. The V gene lost 2 bases and the J gene lost 8 bases, with 11 bases spanning the gap. This CDR3 region has 12 residues. The germline V gene encodes CDR1 SGHRS and CDR2 YFSETQ. The data belong to a study of shared clonotypes between healthy human individuals. Study-level points and caveats: Rarefaction showed sorted-subset sequencing was incomplete despite large depth.

The sequence was collected from a young woman in good health. The chain employs TRBV5-1 and TRBJ2-7; D is uncertain. What was sequenced was memory CD4+ T cells sorted from blood. Subset meaning: CD45RA-negative fraction. The CDR3 DNA reads TGCGCCAGCAGCTTAACAGCTGGTAAGCAGTACTTC. It yields the protein CASSLTAGKQYF.